This T cell receptor (beta chain) was retrieved from a study of identical twins. CDR1 is SGHRS and CDR2 is YFSETQ in the germline V gene. V lost 0 bases, J lost 4 bases, and 13 bases lay in between. This CDR3 region has 15 residues. Unique molecular identifiers were present on the cDNA, and a universal primer site came from template switching. Each CDR3 protein is one row after TCRdb ran MiXCR on the 5' RACE reads. This sample has approximately 630,000 distinct CDR3 sequences, with around 7.4% found just once. This clonotype was seen more than once but under ten times. Its antigen remains unknown. Study conclusions and caveats: Twin-shared out-of-frame alpha sequences were enriched for low generation probability. Cord blood's abundant beta clonotypes had fewer insertions, unlike memory repertoires.

In addition, the sample was reused for a study of yellow fever vaccine responses in identical twins. As reported in that work: Reportedly, twins showed a vaccine T cell response that looked partly convergent and partly personalized.

The receptor was isolated from a woman aged 18 to 35 in good health. The chain recombines TRBV5-1 with TRBJ1-2, with no clear D. The material sequenced was PBMCs. The CDR3 loop reads CASSLESIGVYGYTF. The DNA of the CDR3 is TGCGCCAGCAGCTTGGAGAGTATTGGCGTCTATGGCTACACCTTC.